This T cell receptor (beta chain) derives from a study of CD8 T cells in Susac syndrome. An amount of RNA that ranged from roughly 0.45 to 1 ug was reverse transcribed with random hexamers. MiXCR, applied by TCRdb to the immunoSEQ multiplex PCR reads, yields one record per CDR3 protein. Here the sample spans 100,000 to 150,000 distinct CDR3 sequences, more than 90% being singletons. The CDR3 consists of 15 residues. The V gene end was trimmed by 5 bases and the J gene end by 4 bases; junction bases not matched to a gene: 6. CDR1 and CDR2 (germline): SGHAT, FQDESV (reference sequence). The genes are TRBV11-1 and TRBJ1-2; 11 positions match TRBD1. Input material: CD8+ T cells from PBMCs. This TCR derives from a human donor with Susac syndrome. DNA of the CDR3: TGTGCCAGCAGCCATGGGACAGGGGGTGGCTATGGCTACACCTTC. It is translated as CASSHGTGGGYGYTF.